This T cell receptor (beta chain) is from a study of CD8 T cells in ankylosing spondylitis. General study points: A TCR beta motif of about eight highly homologous variants seemed to mark ankylosing spondylitis blood. Past research had described some motif variants in reactive arthritis synovial fluid and blood. Disease-linked clones proved CD8+ and comparatively uncommon in peripheral blood. Matched synovial fluid from ankylosing spondylitis patients was reported to be enriched for disease-linked clones.

The V end was cut by 0 bases, the J end by 4 bases, with 14 bases between. Germline lookup yields CDR1 MNHEY and CDR2 SVGAGI. The CDR3 covers 16 residues. It was by quantitative 5'-RACE with molecular barcodes that TCR beta libraries were made. TCRdb fed the 5' RACE reads into MiXCR, producing one record per CDR3 protein. The table has about 450,000 distinct CDR3 sequences, 26% seen once; the top ten hold about 0.92%. This clonotype has a handful of counts. Its specificity is unknown. Sequences were obtained from blood, either unsorted or a sorted T cell fraction (not recorded which). This clonotype was obtained from a male donor with ankylosing spondylitis. The rearrangement joins TRBV6-5 to TRBJ2-3; possibly TRBD2 for D (6 bases). The CDR3 protein is CASSYSPGALADTQYF. DNA of the CDR3: TGTGCCAGCAGTTACTCGCCGGGAGCTCTGGCAGATACGCAGTATTTT.